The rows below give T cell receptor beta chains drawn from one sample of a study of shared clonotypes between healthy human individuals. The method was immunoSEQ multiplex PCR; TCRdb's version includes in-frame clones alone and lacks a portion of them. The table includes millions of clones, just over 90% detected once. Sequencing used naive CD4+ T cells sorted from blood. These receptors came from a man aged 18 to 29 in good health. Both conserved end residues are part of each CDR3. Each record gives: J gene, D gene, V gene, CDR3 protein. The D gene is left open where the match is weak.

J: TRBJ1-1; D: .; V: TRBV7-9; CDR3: CASSLGWVLGGGITEAFF
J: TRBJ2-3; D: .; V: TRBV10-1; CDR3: CASSESNRGSTDTQYF
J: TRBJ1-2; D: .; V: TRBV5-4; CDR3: CASSFEGTKRDFRGYTF
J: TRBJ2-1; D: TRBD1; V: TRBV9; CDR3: CASSPLGQGQYNEQFF
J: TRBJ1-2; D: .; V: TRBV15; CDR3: CATSNDSLYGYTF
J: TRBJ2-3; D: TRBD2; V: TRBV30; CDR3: CAWSVTRTSGGTDTQYF
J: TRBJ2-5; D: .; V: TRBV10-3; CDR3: CAISAGLQETQYF
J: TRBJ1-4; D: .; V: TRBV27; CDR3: CASSSPLRGKLFF
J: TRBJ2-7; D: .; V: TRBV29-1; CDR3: CSVDSGPSYEQYF
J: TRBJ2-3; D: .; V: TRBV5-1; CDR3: CASSLGPEPDTQYF
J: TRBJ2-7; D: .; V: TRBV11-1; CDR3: CASSRYFSYEQYF
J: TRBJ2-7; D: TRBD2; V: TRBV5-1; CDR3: CASSVSGGSYEQYF
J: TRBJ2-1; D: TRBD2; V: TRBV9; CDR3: CASSVASGTSPYNEQFF
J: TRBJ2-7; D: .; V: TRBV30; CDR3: CAWAPAGSYEQYF
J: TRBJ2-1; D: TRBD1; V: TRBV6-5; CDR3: CASSRQGAHNEQFF
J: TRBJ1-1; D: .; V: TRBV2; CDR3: CASSQGISEAFF
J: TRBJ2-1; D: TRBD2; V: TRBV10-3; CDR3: CAISESIAGGSTEQFF
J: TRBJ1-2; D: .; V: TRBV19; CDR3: CASSIGLGGALDGYTF
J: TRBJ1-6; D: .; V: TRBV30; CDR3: CAWSPHSSNSPLHF
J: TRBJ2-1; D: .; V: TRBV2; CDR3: CASSYTFTGVLF
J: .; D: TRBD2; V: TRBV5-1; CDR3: CASSLVTGGPPYEQYF
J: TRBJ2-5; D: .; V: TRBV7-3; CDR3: CASSLGGETQETQYF
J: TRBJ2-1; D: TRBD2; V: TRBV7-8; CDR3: CASSLAGLAFNEQFF